Listed here is a single TCR beta chain. CDR3 length: 15 amino acids. CDR1 is SNHLY, CDR2 FYNNEI, per germline. V was clipped by 4 bases and J by 4 bases, with 11 bases between them. TCRdb keeps only in-frame clones here, not all; method: immunoSEQ multiplex PCR. The table includes around 130,000 clones, 88% detected once. This sample stems from a study of control samples from healthy donors and cancer patients. The V call is TRBV2, the J call TRBJ1-6; tentatively, D is TRBD1 (5 bases). This receptor was taken from a man aged 45-65 years in good health. The specimen was blood. This CDR3 is CASSARGNYNSPLHF. DNA for the CDR3: TGTGCCAGCAGTGCGAGGGGTAATTATAATTCACCCCTCCACTTT.